The rows below give T cell receptor beta chains drawn from one sample of a study of blood T cell repertoires in COVID-19. Clones were read by immunoSEQ multiplex PCR, and TCRdb kept only the in-frame ones, dropping some. The repertoire holds tens of thousands of clones, with 70% to 80% as singletons. The sample comprised peripheral blood. The receptors shown here come from a man in his 70s with COVID-19, enrolled during active disease. The CDR3 runs from the conserved cysteine through the conserved F or W. The order of the fields is J gene, D gene, clone size, V gene, CDR3 DNA, CDR3 protein. The D gene is left open where the match is weak. Not all rows give a size; the values are once, few, many and, for expanded clones, a class.

TRBJ1-1,-,few,TRBV27,TGTGCCAGCAGCCAGAAGACGGGGAACACTGAAGCTTTCTTT,CASSQKTGNTEAFF
TRBJ2-1,-,-,TRBV30,TGTGCCTGGAGTGTCGAAGCCCGCAATGAGCAGTTCTTC,CAWSVEARNEQFF
TRBJ1-5,-,-,TRBV9,TGTGCCAGCAGCGTAGGTGAGGATCAGCCCCAGCATTTT,CASSVGEDQPQHF
TRBJ2-1,-,-,TRBV4-2,TGTGCCAGCAGCCGCGACAGTAACAATGAGCAGTTCTTC,CASSRDSNNEQFF
TRBJ1-2,-,medium-sized,TRBV11-2,TGTGCCAGCAGCCCGACGCGCAGACAGCCCCACTATGGCTACACCTTC,CASSPTRRQPHYGYTF
TRBJ2-3,-,-,TRBV5-5,TGTGCCAGCAGCCCCCGGGATATTCGAAGGGATACGCAGTATTTT,CASSPRDIRRDTQYF
TRBJ2-7,TRBD2,-,TRBV14,TGTGCCAGCAGCCCTCGGGGGGGCGAGCAGTACTTC,CASSPRGGEQYF
TRBJ2-1,TRBD2,-,TRBV7-9,TGTGCCAGCAGCTTAGTGGGCGGGAGGACGTACAATGAGCAGTTCTTC,CASSLVGGRTYNEQFF
TRBJ1-1,-,-,TRBV28,TGTGCCAGCAGTTTTTGGGGAGGGCGCACTGAAGCTTTCTTT,CASSFWGGRTEAFF
TRBJ2-3,-,-,TRBV20-1,TGCAGTGCTACGGACTTGAATACGCAGTATTTT,CSATDLNTQYF
TRBJ1-2,-,-,TRBV12-3/TRBV12-4,TGTGCCAGCACCACCCGAGGGGGTTATGGCTACACCTTC,CASTTRGGYGYTF
TRBJ1-2,TRBD1,-,TRBV7-2,TGTGCCAGCAGCTTAGCTGCGGCAGGGGGTAGCAATGGCTACACCTTC,CASSLAAAGGSNGYTF
TRBJ2-7,-,-,TRBV7-2,TGTGCCAGCAGCTTGACTAGTCCCTCCTACGAGCAGTACTTC,CASSLTSPSYEQYF
TRBJ2-7,-,-,TRBV28,TGTGCCAGCAGTTTGGCAGGGTGGGAGCAGTACTTC,CASSLAGWEQYF
TRBJ2-1,TRBD2,-,TRBV7-2,TGTGCCAGCAGCCCTAGCGGGAGGTACTACAATGAGCAGTTCTTC,CASSPSGRYYNEQFF
TRBJ1-2,-,-,TRBV12-3/TRBV12-4,TGTGCCAGCAGTTTAAGGCAGGGGTATGGCTACACCTTC,CASSLRQGYGYTF
TRBJ1-4,TRBD1,-,TRBV4-3,TGCGCCAGCAGCCAGGGGTGGGGGACAGCCTCCCCTAGCATTGAAAAACTGTTTTTT,CASSQGWGTASPSIEKLFF
TRBJ1-4,TRBD1,-,TRBV4-1,TGCGCCAGCAGCCAAGAATTCGGACAGGGGATAGGAAAACTGTTTTTT,CASSQEFGQGIGKLFF
TRBJ1-1,TRBD1,-,TRBV5-1,TGCGCCAGCAGCTTGGAGGGCCAGGGGGCGGGCACTGAAGCTTTCTTT,CASSLEGQGAGTEAFF
TRBJ1-2,TRBD1,-,TRBV12-3/TRBV12-4,TGTGCCAGCAGCCACGACAGGGGGTATGGCTACACCTTC,CASSHDRGYGYTF
TRBJ2-1,TRBD2,-,TRBV10-3,TGTGCCATCAGTGACCCGTATTTTAGCGGGAGGGATAGCAATGAGCAGTTCTTC,CAISDPYFSGRDSNEQFF
TRBJ1-2,-,-,TRBV12-3/TRBV12-4,TGTGCCAGCACCGGGATCCTCTATGGCTACACCTTC,CASTGILYGYTF
TRBJ1-1,-,-,TRBV5-5,TGTGCCAGCAGCCTTACCCACCAGGACACTGAAGCTTTCTTT,CASSLTHQDTEAFF
TRBJ1-1,TRBD1,-,TRBV3-1/TRBV3-2,TGTGCCAGCAGCCTGGGGCAGGGGGCCTTGGGCACTGAAGCTTTCTTT,CASSLGQGALGTEAFF
TRBJ2-3,TRBD1,few,TRBV29-1,TGCAGCGCCGAGGGTAGCGGGACAGGGGGGCTAGGCACAGATACGCAGTATTTT,CSAEGSGTGGLGTDTQYF
TRBJ2-1,TRBD2,-,TRBV6-2/TRBV6-3,TGTGCCAGCAGCCAACACACTAGCGGGAGGAATGAGCAGTTCTTC,CASSQHTSGRNEQFF
TRBJ2-7,TRBD2,few,TRBV10-3,TGTGCCACCGCCCCGGGACTAGCGGGAGGGGGACAACCCCCGAAGCAGTACTTC,CATAPGLAGGGQPPKQYF
TRBJ2-1,TRBD2,-,TRBV4-3,TGCGCCAGCAGCCAAAATCCCGGGACTAGTTCCTACAATGAGCAGTTCTTC,CASSQNPGTSSYNEQFF
TRBJ2-1,TRBD2,-,TRBV20-1,TGCAGTGCTAGTTTGCTAGCGGGAACCAATGAGCAGTTCTTC,CSASLLAGTNEQFF
TRBJ2-7,-,-,TRBV7-9,TGTGCCAGCAGCTTACCTAGCGACTACGAGCAGTACTTC,CASSLPSDYEQYF
TRBJ1-2,TRBD1,-,TRBV4-2,TGTGCCAGCAGCCCCCAATCGTGGACAGGGAGCTATGGCTACACCTTC,CASSPQSWTGSYGYTF
TRBJ1-2,TRBD1,-,TRBV12-3/TRBV12-4,TGTGCCAGCAGTCGACAGGGGGCCTATGGCTACACCTTC,CASSRQGAYGYTF
TRBJ2-7,TRBD1,few,TRBV28,TGTGCCAGCAGTTTACCCGGGACAGGGTCGGAAGAGCAGTACTTC,CASSLPGTGSEEQYF
TRBJ2-7,TRBD2,-,TRBV5-1,TGCGCCAGCAGCTTTACAGCGGGGGACTCCTACGAGCAGTACTTC,CASSFTAGDSYEQYF
TRBJ2-5,-,few,TRBV7-9,TGTGCCAGCAGCAATCGACCAGGGGAAGAGACCCAGTACTTC,CASSNRPGEETQYF
TRBJ1-2,TRBD1,-,TRBV7-9,TGTGCCAGCAGCTTACAGGGGGCGGATTTCTATGGCTACACCTTC,CASSLQGADFYGYTF
TRBJ2-7,TRBD1,-,TRBV5-1,TGCGCCAGCAGCTCCCTAAGGACAGGGAGCTCCTACGAGCAGTACTTC,CASSSLRTGSSYEQYF
TRBJ1-2,-,few,TRBV5-1,TGCGCCAGCAGCGACCGGGGGGGAGCTAACTATGGCTACACCTTC,CASSDRGGANYGYTF
TRBJ1-2,-,many,TRBV6-5,TGTGCCAGCAGTTACCACGCGCCCGGAGGAGATGGCTACACCTTC,CASSYHAPGGDGYTF
TRBJ2-5,TRBD2,-,TRBV7-3,TGTGCCAGCAGCCCGCTGGCGGGGGTCCAAGAGACCCAGTACTTC,CASSPLAGVQETQYF
TRBJ1-5,TRBD1,-,TRBV24-1,TGTGCCACCAGTGGAACAGGGACAGGTCAGCCCCAGCATTTT,CATSGTGTGQPQHF
TRBJ2-2,-,-,TRBV11-3,TGTGCCAGCAGACACTCGGGACTGGGGGTCGCCGGGGAGCTGTTTTTT,CASRHSGLGVAGELFF
TRBJ1-1,-,-,TRBV23-1,TGCGCCAGCAGTCAATTTTTAACTGTGAACACTGAAGCTTTCTTT,CASSQFLTVNTEAFF
TRBJ1-5,TRBD1,-,TRBV27,TGTGCCAGCAGGGCCACAGGGGGCGACGGAGGTTACAATCAGCCCCAGCATTTT,CASRATGGDGGYNQPQHF
TRBJ2-1,-,few,TRBV5-8,TGTGCCAGCAGCTTGGCAGGGATCTCCTACAATGAGCAGTTCTTC,CASSLAGISYNEQFF
TRBJ2-7,-,-,TRBV5-1,TGCGCCAGCAGGATGGGCAGCAGCTCCTACGAGCAGTACTTC,CASRMGSSSYEQYF
TRBJ2-1,TRBD2,-,TRBV28,TGTGCCAGCAAAACTAGCGGGGCCTACAATGAGCAGTTCTTC,CASKTSGAYNEQFF
TRBJ2-7,TRBD1,-,TRBV2,TGTGCCAGCAGAGCCGACAGGGGGCCGTCCTACGAGCAGTACTTC,CASRADRGPSYEQYF
TRBJ1-5,-,few,TRBV11-2,TGTGCCAGCAGCGGGCAGGGTGTTGGCAATCAGCCCCAGCATTTT,CASSGQGVGNQPQHF
TRBJ2-3,-,-,TRBV11-3,TGTGCCAGCAGCCTTCTGAGAGGGACAGATACGCAGTATTTT,CASSLLRGTDTQYF
TRBJ2-1,-,-,TRBV24-1,TGTGCCACCAGTGATTTGCAAGCCAGGACTTACAATGAGCAGTTCTTC,CATSDLQARTYNEQFF
TRBJ2-7,TRBD2,-,TRBV27,TGTGCCAGCAGCAAGACTAGCGGGATATACGAGCAGTACTTC,CASSKTSGIYEQYF
TRBJ2-2,-,-,TRBV5-1,TGCGCCAGCAGCTTGATGCAGCGAACGAACACCGGGGAGCTGTTTTTT,CASSLMQRTNTGELFF
TRBJ2-3,-,-,TRBV4-1,TGCGCCAGCAGCCCTAGCAGGGGCGGAGATACGCAGTATTTT,CASSPSRGGDTQYF
TRBJ1-6,TRBD1,-,TRBV7-2,TGTGCCAGCAGCTTAGAACAGGGGGCCTATAATTCACCCCTCCACTTT,CASSLEQGAYNSPLHF